A single T cell receptor (beta chain) is shown here with its context. This entry is derived from a study of shared T cell receptors in the human thymus. Sequenced by immunoSEQ multiplex PCR; TCRdb stores in-frame clones only, minus some. The table includes over 65,000 clones, roughly 96% detected once. CDR1 is MNHNY, CDR2 SVGAGI, per germline (reference sequence). The CDR3 runs to 13 residues. Trimming removed 6 bases from V and 3 bases from J, with 11 bases in between. Sequenced sample: thymocytes. This clonotype was sampled from a human donor. V usage is TRBV6-6 and J usage is TRBJ1-2, with a weak D call TRBD1 (6 bases). The CDR3 bases are TGTGCCAGCAGCCCTGACAGGCACTATGGCTACACCTTC. This gives the protein CASSPDRHYGYTF.